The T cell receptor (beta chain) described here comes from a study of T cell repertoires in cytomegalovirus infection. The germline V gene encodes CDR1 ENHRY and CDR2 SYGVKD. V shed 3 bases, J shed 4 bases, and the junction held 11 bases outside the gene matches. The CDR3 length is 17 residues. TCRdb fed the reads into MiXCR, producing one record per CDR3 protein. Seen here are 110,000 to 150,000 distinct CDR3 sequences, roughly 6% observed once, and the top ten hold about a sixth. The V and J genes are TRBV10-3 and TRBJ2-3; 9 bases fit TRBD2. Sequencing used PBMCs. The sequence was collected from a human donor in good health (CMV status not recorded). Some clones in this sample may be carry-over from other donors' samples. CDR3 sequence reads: CAISESRRGGAADTQYF. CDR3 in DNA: TGTGCCATCAGTGAATCTCGGCGGGGGGGCGCGGCAGATACGCAGTATTTT.